This TCR beta chain was observed in a study of T cells in Graves' hyperthyroidism and ophthalmopathy. This clonotype came up many times. Looked up from germline, CDR1 is SEHNR and CDR2 is FQNEAQ (reference sequence). Trimming pared 1 base from V and 7 bases from J, leaving 10 bases between. This CDR3 is built from 13 residues. From RNA transcripts, TCR beta CDR3 regions were amplified. First-round RT-PCR targeting the TCR CDR3 was performed with the HTBI primer set. TCRdb itself ran the multiplex PCR reads through MiXCR, one entry per CDR3 protein. The repertoire holds about 570,000 distinct CDR3 sequences, 46% seen once, with around 20% in the top ten.

The sample comprised peripheral blood or thyroid tissue (not recorded which). This TCR was sampled from an adult woman with Graves' disease, either hyperthyroidism or ophthalmopathy (not recorded which). The gene calls are TRBV7-9 and TRBJ1-1; the D is unclear. CDR3 coding DNA: TGTGCCAGCAGCTTAGAGTCAACCGGTGAAGCTTTCTTT. Residues: CASSLESTGEAFF. Using reference TRBV7-9 and TRBJ1-1 for the parts outside the CDR3, the full variable domain is DTGVSQNPRHKITKRGQNVTFRCDPISEHNRLYWYRQTLGQGPEFLTYFQNEAQLEKSRLLSDRFSAERPKGSFSTLEIQRTEQGDSAMYLCASSLESTGEAFFGQGTRLTVV.